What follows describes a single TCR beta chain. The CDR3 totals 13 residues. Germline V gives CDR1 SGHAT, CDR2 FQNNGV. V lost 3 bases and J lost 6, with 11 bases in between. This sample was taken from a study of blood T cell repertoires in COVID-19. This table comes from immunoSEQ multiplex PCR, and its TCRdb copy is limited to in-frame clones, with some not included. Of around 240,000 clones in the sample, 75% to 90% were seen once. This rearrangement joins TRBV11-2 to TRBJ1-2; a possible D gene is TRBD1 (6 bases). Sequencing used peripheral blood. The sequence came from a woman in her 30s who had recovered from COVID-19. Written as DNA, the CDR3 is TGTGCCAGCAGCTTCCCAGGGGTCCATGGCTACACCTTC. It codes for CASSFPGVHGYTF.